This T cell receptor beta chain came from a study of OX40 agonist ivuxolimab in advanced cancers. The germline V gene has CDR1 MNHNS and CDR2 SASEGT. Trimming removed 5 bases from V and 5 bases from J, with 4 bases in between. The CDR3 totals 11 residues. The data were produced by immunoSEQ multiplex PCR, yet TCRdb's version contains in-frame clones alone and is incomplete. The sample holds 55,000 to 70,000 clones, 84% seen once. Study observations and caveats: There were also nonresponders showing low normalized T-cell clonal expansion. Among expanded peripheral T cells, antigen specificity went undetermined.

Comments on this clone: The target antigen is unknown.

The chain has TRBV6-1 and TRBJ2-1, with D unclear. The receptor's source is an adult with an advanced solid tumor such as melanoma, head and neck, liver or kidney cancer. The input for sequencing was CD4+ or CD8+ T cells sorted from blood, taken in a trial of the OX40 agonist ivuxolimab. The CDR3 reads CASSTNNEQFF. As DNA, the CDR3 is TGTGCCAGCAGTACAAACAATGAGCAGTTCTTC.